These 31 T cell receptor beta chains originate from one sample sequenced in a study of immune cell composition in non-small cell lung cancer. The normal lung sample lay at least 3 cm, and maximally far, from the tumour. Profiling relied on immunoSEQ multiplex PCR, and the TCRdb table lists in-frame clones only, not all of them. Counted here are roughly 15,000 clones, 70% to 80% occurring once; the ten biggest clones make up 7.5% to 10%. These data were also filed under a second study, of CD4 T cells in lung cancer.

The specimen sequenced was non-adjacent lung tissue. The receptor source for this set is a human donor with non-small cell lung cancer.

This clone showed up just a few times. This chain connects TRBV4-3 to TRBJ1-2; 11 bases match TRBD1. With V trimmed by 4 bases and J by 2 bases, 6 bases remained unmatched. CDR1 LGHNA and CDR2 YSLEER come from the germline V gene. The CDR3 is 16 residues long. The CDR3 spells CASSRGQGATNYGYTF. The DNA of the CDR3 is TGCGCCAGCAGCCGAGGACAGGGGGCTACCAACTATGGCTACACCTTC.

This clone turned up a few times. This chain links TRBV6-5 with TRBJ1-3; D remains unclear. The germline gives CDR1 MNHEY, CDR2 SVGAGI. The CDR3 runs 16 residues. Trimming cost V 0 bases and J 0 bases, with 9 bases left between them. CDR3 bases: TGTGCCAGCAGTTACTCTAGCGGGCTCTCTGGAAACACCATATATTTT. This codes for CASSYSSGLSGNTIYF.

This clone was seen a few times. The chain has TRBV5-1 and TRBJ1-2; D might be TRBD1 (5 bases). This CDR3 comprises 16 residues. Germline loops: CDR1 SGHRS, CDR2 YFSETQ. Trimming shortened V by 0 bases and J by 0 bases, and 12 bases separated the two germline ends. The CDR3 loop reads CASSLEGRSANYGYTF. CDR3 nucleotide sequence: TGCGCCAGCAGCTTGGAGGGGAGGAGCGCTAACTATGGCTACACCTTC.

The chain joins TRBV4-1 to TRBJ2-3, with TRBD2 matching over 7 bases. CDR3 length: 17 residues. V trimming: 10 bases; J trimming: 2 bases; junction bases outside the gene matches: 18. Germline V gene sequence: CDR1 MGHRA, CDR2 YSYEKL. The CDR3 sequence is CATLPTVTSFPTDTQYF. The CDR3 coding sequence is TGCGCCACCCTCCCCACGGTGACTAGCTTTCCCACAGATACGCAGTATTTT.

With respect to this clone: The sample carries other DNA sequences with the same CDR3. The chain couples TRBV2 to TRBJ1-5; TRBD1 aligns across 10 bases. Per the germline V gene, CDR1 is SNHLY and CDR2 is FYNNEI. Trimming cost V 4 bases and J 7 bases; bases outside gene matches: 7. The CDR3 consists of 15 residues. The CDR3 DNA sequence: TGTGCCAGCAGTGGACAGGGGGCACCGGGACAGCCCCAGCATTTT. Translated: CASSGQGAPGQPQHF.

This clone was counted between two and nine times. The rearrangement uses TRBV7-9 and TRBJ2-7, with D possibly matching TRBD2 (5 bases). The V gene's germline CDR1 is SEHNR and CDR2 FQNEAQ (reference sequence). With 6 bases removed from V and 2 bases from J, the gap between germline ends came to 11 bases. The CDR3 runs 13 residues. In DNA form, the CDR3 reads TGTGCCAGCAGTGGAGGCAGGACCTACGAGCAGTACTTC. It specifies CASSGGRTYEQYF. The complete variable domain, with remaining parts taken from reference TRBV7-9 and TRBJ2-7, reads DTGVSQNPRHKITKRGQNVTFRCDPISEHNRLYWYRQTLGQGPEFLTYFQNEAQLEKSRLLSDRFSAERPKGSFSTLEIQRTEQGDSAMYLCASSGGRTYEQYFGPGTRLTVT.

This CDR3 reads CASKGSSQFNYGYTF. The CDR3 nucleotides read TGTGCCAGCAAGGGTTCCTCACAATTTAACTATGGCTACACCTTC. V gene TRBV6-6 combines with J gene TRBJ1-2; D gene uncertain. Germline V CDR1 and CDR2: MNHNY, SVGAGI (reference sequence). The CDR3 runs 15 residues. V was pared by 7 bases and J by 1 base, with 16 bases between.

This clone was recorded once. CDR3 protein: CASSQVGGTEAFF. The CDR3 nucleotides are TGCGCCAGCAGCCAGGTGGGGGGGACTGAAGCTTTCTTT. The rearrangement links TRBV4-3 to TRBJ1-1; maybe TRBD1 (5 bases). The CDR3 loop spans 13 amino acids. CDR1 is LGHNA, CDR2 YSLEER, per germline. The V end was cut by 3 bases, the J end by 5 bases, with 10 bases between.

The genes are TRBV23-1 and TRBJ2-2; 7 nucleotides align to TRBD1. Being an ORF, TRBV23-1 has a function that is uncertain. Trimming removed 8 bases from V and 4 bases from J; junction bases left unmatched: 13. The CDR3 spans 16 residues. CDR3 sequence (DNA): TGCGCCAGCGGACTCGACAGGGCCTGGATCACCGGGGAGCTGTTTTTT. This sequence encodes CASGLDRAWITGELFF.

This clone was seen more than once but under ten times. The rearrangement uses TRBV6-1 and TRBJ1-1; 7 nucleotides match TRBD1. The V segment lost 8 bases and the J segment 4 bases; nucleotides outside the gene matches: 10. The germline V gene encodes CDR1 MNHNS and CDR2 SASEGT. The CDR3 length is 14 residues. The CDR3 bases are TGTGCCAGCTCCCCGACAGGGCTTTCCACTGAAGCTTTCTTT. It specifies CASSPTGLSTEAFF.

The chain uses TRBV18 and TRBJ1-5; a possible D gene is TRBD1 (5 bases). CDR1 is KGHSH, CDR2 LQKENI, per germline. There are 15 residues in the CDR3. V lost 1 base and J lost 5, with 12 bases in between. The CDR3 sequence is CASSPLQGEDQPQHF. CDR3 nucleotides: TGTGCCAGCTCACCACTCCAGGGAGAGGATCAGCCCCAGCATTTT.

This clone was counted between two and nine times. The rearrangement links TRBV2 to TRBJ1-4, with D possibly matching TRBD1 (5 bases). There are 14 residues in the CDR3. Germline V lookup: CDR1 SNHLY, CDR2 FYNNEI. Trimming cost V 2 bases and J 7 bases, with 11 bases left between them. The CDR3 region is CASSESVQGEKLFF. Here the CDR3 DNA reads TGTGCCAGCAGTGAAAGCGTGCAGGGTGAAAAACTGTTTTTT.

The rearrangement joins TRBV18 to TRBJ1-5; no clear D. This CDR3 spans 13 amino acids. Trimming took 1 base from V and 4 from J, leaving 5 bases between them. Germline CDR1 KGHSH, CDR2 LQKENI. The CDR3 coding sequence is TGTGCCAGCTCACCACAGCCGAATCAGCCCCAGCATTTT. As protein: CASSPQPNQPQHF.

The V and J genes are TRBV18 and TRBJ2-2; D gene uncertain. Trimming took off 2 bases at V and 3 bases at J, with 13 bases between the two ends. The CDR3 is made up of 16 amino acids. The germline V gene has CDR1 KGHSH and CDR2 LQKENI. The CDR3 protein is CASSPEYYRYTGELFF. The CDR3 DNA reads TGTGCCAGCTCACCAGAATATTACCGATACACCGGGGAGCTGTTTTTT.

CDR3 loop: CASSSSSGVGSEQFF. CDR3 bases: TGTGCCAGCAGCTCCTCTAGCGGGGTAGGTAGTGAGCAGTTCTTC. This sequence joins TRBV7-3 and TRBJ2-1; 9 positions agree with TRBD2. Germline V lookup: CDR1 SGHTA, CDR2 FQGTGA. V dropped 4 bases and J dropped 9; count of bases not matched to a gene: 10. CDR3 size: 15 residues.

The V gene is TRBV5-6, the J gene TRBJ1-1; 8 bases line up with TRBD1. The CDR3 has 15 amino acids. V lost 1 base, J lost 1 base, and 3 bases stayed unmatched. Germline assignment: CDR1 SGHDT and CDR2 YYEEEE. This CDR3 reads CASSLSGQGNTEAFF. The CDR3 coding sequence is TGTGCCAGCAGCTTGAGCGGACAGGGGAACACTGAAGCTTTCTTT.

The chain joins TRBV7-9 to TRBJ2-5; D remains ambiguous. The CDR3 is 13 residues long. V was cut by 0 bases and J by 7 bases, with 9 bases left in between. Germline assignment: CDR1 SEHNR and CDR2 FQNEAQ (reference sequence). The CDR3 bases are TGTGCCAGCAGCTTAGCGGGATGGGGGACCCAGTACTTC. It translates to CASSLAGWGTQYF. Full variable domain (outside the CDR3, taken from reference TRBV7-9 and TRBJ2-5): DTGVSQNPRHKITKRGQNVTFRCDPISEHNRLYWYRQTLGQGPEFLTYFQNEAQLEKSRLLSDRFSAERPKGSFSTLEIQRTEQGDSAMYLCASSLAGWGTQYFGPGTRLLVL.

The V call is TRBV28, the J call TRBJ1-6; 7 positions agree with TRBD1. The CDR3 runs to 14 residues. V was clipped by 5 bases and J by 5 bases; unmatched bases: 3. Germline loops: CDR1 MDHEN, CDR2 SYDVKM. The CDR3 protein is CASSRTGDNSPLHF. The CDR3 DNA is TGTGCCAGCAGTCGGACAGGTGATAATTCACCCCTCCACTTT.

The CDR3 DNA is TGTGCCATCAGTGAACCTCATCTCGCCTTGACAGGGGGCACGGAGACCCAGTACTTC. It is translated as CAISEPHLALTGGTETQYF. The chain links TRBV10-3 to TRBJ2-5; 10 positions match TRBD1. The CDR3 is 19 residues long. Germline V gene data show CDR1 as ENHRY and CDR2 as SYGVKD. V lost 3 bases to trimming and J lost 5 bases; unmatched junction nucleotides: 18.

The CDR3 loop reads CASTPGTRGTDTQYF. The CDR3, as DNA: TGTGCCAGCACCCCGGGGACTAGGGGTACAGATACGCAGTATTTT. The chain joins TRBV19 to TRBJ2-3; the match to TRBD2 covers 8 bases. The CDR3 totals 15 residues. Germline V CDR1 and CDR2: LNHDA, SQIVND (reference sequence). V lost 9 bases to trimming and J lost 3 bases; unmatched junction nucleotides: 11.

This clone was counted between two and nine times. The genes are TRBV18 and TRBJ2-5, with 12 positions matching TRBD2. CDR3 size: 15 residues. Germline assignment: CDR1 KGHSH and CDR2 LQKENI. V shed 3 bases, J shed 7 bases, and the junction held 6 bases outside the gene matches. CDR3 nucleotide sequence: TGTGCCAGCTCACCGGGACTAGCGGGTTTAGGGACCCAGTACTTC. It specifies CASSPGLAGLGTQYF.

The CDR3 DNA reads as TGTGCCAGCAGTGAAGGGGAATACTTAAACATTCAGTACTTC. Translating gives CASSEGEYLNIQYF. The V and J genes are TRBV2 and TRBJ2-4; D is undetermined. The CDR3 is 14 residues long. The ends were cut back, 1 base at V and 6 bases at J, with 10 bases in the middle. Germline V gene lookup returns CDR1 SNHLY and CDR2 FYNNEI.

This chain links TRBV15 with TRBJ2-5; D is unresolved. V was cut by 5 bases and J by 1 base, with 8 bases left in between. The germline V gene encodes CDR1 LNHNV and CDR2 YYDKDF (reference sequence). The CDR3 is 13 amino acids. Here the CDR3 reads CATSPQFQETQYF. The DNA of the CDR3 is TGTGCCACCAGCCCCCAATTCCAAGAGACCCAGTACTTC.

Only a few counts were recorded for this clone. This chain links TRBV2 with TRBJ1-2; 7 bases agree with TRBD1. Unmatched junction bases numbered 11, after V lost 6 bases and J lost 4 bases. The CDR3 is made up of 15 amino acids. Germline values: CDR1 SNHLY, CDR2 FYNNEI. CDR3 sequence: CASRAAGQTTYGYTF. The CDR3 DNA follows: TGTGCCAGCAGAGCGGCGGGACAGACAACCTATGGCTACACCTTC.

This clone was recorded a few times. This chain links TRBV9 with TRBJ1-1; D remains unclear. Germline V gene data show CDR1 as SGDLS and CDR2 as YYNGEE. V was cut by 4 bases and J by 2 bases, with 18 bases left in between. This CDR3 has 16 residues. CDR3 DNA: TGTGCCAGCAGCCCTCGGACGGGCAGGATAAACACTGAAGCTTTCTTT. Its protein product is CASSPRTGRINTEAFF.

This chain links TRBV7-9 with TRBJ1-3; no clear D gene. The V end was cut by 5 bases, the J end by 9 bases, with 11 bases between. Germline V lookup: CDR1 SEHNR, CDR2 FQNEAQ (reference sequence). This CDR3 spans 12 amino acids. CDR3 DNA sequence: TGTGCCAGCAGCCCAGACATCTCCACCATATATTTT. This codes for CASSPDISTIYF.

This clone was picked up a small number of times. The rearrangement links TRBV11-2 to TRBJ2-3; no clear D. Germline assignment: CDR1 SGHAT and CDR2 FQNNGV. V shed 4 bases and J shed 3 bases, with 8 bases lying between them. CDR3 length equals 13 residues. The CDR3 bases are TGTGCCAGCAGCTACACATCTACAGATACGCAGTATTTT. Translated: CASSYTSTDTQYF.

This clone came up once. The V gene is TRBV30, the J gene TRBJ2-3; 7 bases align to TRBD2. This CDR3 comprises 16 residues. V shed 0 bases, J shed 0 bases, and the junction held 6 bases outside the gene matches. Germline CDR1 GTSNPN, CDR2 SVGIG (reference sequence). The CDR3 sequence: CAWSVHRRESTDTQYF. CDR3 DNA sequence: TGTGCCTGGAGTGTACATCGGCGGGAGAGCACAGATACGCAGTATTTT.

By share of the sample, this clone is medium-sized. The CDR3 DNA reads as TGTGCCAGCAGGTCGAACAGGGCCTATAATTCACCCCTCCACTTT. It codes for CASRSNRAYNSPLHF. The J gene is TRBJ1-6, the V gene TRBV28, with D possibly matching TRBD1 (6 bases). Germline CDR1 and CDR2: MDHEN and SYDVKM. CDR3 length: 15 residues. Trimming removed 6 bases from V and 2 bases from J, with 11 bases in between.

The V and J genes are TRBV2 and TRBJ1-4; no clear D. This CDR3 spans 15 amino acids. Trimming cost V 2 bases and J 0 bases, with 7 bases left between them. Germline V gene lookup returns CDR1 SNHLY and CDR2 FYNNEI. The CDR3 here is CASSEPQPTNEKLFF. For the CDR3, the DNA is TGTGCCAGCAGTGAACCGCAGCCAACTAATGAAAAACTGTTTTTT.

This clone is labeled as medium-sized. The genes are TRBV19 and TRBJ2-2; D gene uncertain. Trimming shortened V by 3 bases and J by 2 bases, and 13 bases separated the two germline ends. Germline V gene data show CDR1 as LNHDA and CDR2 as SQIVND (reference sequence). The CDR3 runs 16 residues. The CDR3 coding sequence is TGTGCCAGTAGTATTCGTCCTCAGGCCAACACCGGGGAGCTGTTTTTT. It is translated as CASSIRPQANTGELFF.